The source of this TCR beta chain is a study of CD8+CD57+ T cells in acquired aplastic anemia. Study details: The average for DNA from sorted CD4+ and CD8+ cells was roughly 3 ug.

This clonotype has ten or more counts. As yet, its antigen is unknown. Germline V gene sequence: CDR1 SGHNT, CDR2 YYREEE (reference sequence). There are 18 residues in the CDR3. V was shortened by 3 bases and J by 8 bases, with 24 bases between the two germline ends. Study observations and caveats: Roughly 30 was the count of CD8+ CDR3 sequences that patients shared with controls.

The use of genomic DNA as template underpinned the TCR beta VDJ and CDR3 profiling. Each CDR3 protein is one row after TCRdb ran MiXCR on the reads. The table includes roughly 100,000 distinct CDR3 sequences, around 68% detected once. Sequencing was done on patients that had shown CD8+CD57+ cell expansion by flow cytometry. Prior therapy had not been administered to any patient at the time of blood sampling. The TCR comes from a human donor with aplastic anemia. The rearrangement uses TRBV5-4 and TRBJ1-6, with D unresolved. Sequencing used sorted CD4+, CD8+, or CD8+CD57+ T cells (not recorded which) from PBMCs. DNA of the CDR3: TGTGCCAGCAGCTCCCCCGCGGGAGGCCGGATTTTAGATTCACCCCTCCACTTT. It yields the protein CASSSPAGGRILDSPLHF.